Listed below are T cell receptor beta chains from one sample, sequenced in a study of blood T cell repertoires in COVID-19. Sequencing was performed with immunoSEQ multiplex PCR; in TCRdb, only in-frame clones are kept and a portion is missing. The data show 150,000 to 200,000 clones, roughly 90% seen once. The sample comprised peripheral blood. Receptors were obtained from a man aged 25-40 years with COVID-19, enrolled during active disease. CDR3s leave out the opening cysteine and the closing phenylalanine or tryptophan. Each record gives: V gene, J gene, CDR3 protein.

V: TRBV10-3
J: TRBJ1-5
CDR3: AISERGLTGGEMQPQH

V: TRBV5-8
J: TRBJ1-4
CDR3: ASSIWDRAGEKLF

V: TRBV27
J: TRBJ2-1
CDR3: ASSPWDRGNEQF

V: TRBV1
J: TRBJ2-1
CDR3: TSSQSGDYNEQF

V: TRBV5-5
J: TRBJ2-5
CDR3: ASSLWGGQETQY

V: TRBV7-3
J: TRBJ2-5
CDR3: ASSLAGTSQETQY

V: TRBV3-1/TRBV3-2
J: TRBJ1-2
CDR3: ASSPGQNYGYT

V: TRBV6-5
J: TRBJ2-2
CDR3: ASTPGGTGELF

V: TRBV2
J: TRBJ2-7
CDR3: ASSEGAEVGSSYEQY

V: TRBV5-1
J: TRBJ2-2
CDR3: ASSDRGTSVTGELF

V: TRBV13
J: TRBJ1-2
CDR3: ASRKQGNYGYT

V: TRBV18
J: TRBJ1-5
CDR3: ASSPRPRENQPQH

V: TRBV28
J: TRBJ1-1
CDR3: ALTRRKNTEAF

V: TRBV7-2
J: TRBJ2-2
CDR3: ASSLGPDGTVNTGELF

V: TRBV7-9
J: TRBJ1-2
CDR3: ASSFGTANYGYT

V: TRBV2
J: TRBJ2-3
CDR3: ASRLSRLAGQDTQY

V: TRBV6-5
J: TRBJ1-5
CDR3: ASRLLGGDGQPQH

V: TRBV18
J: TRBJ1-2
CDR3: ASSPGGDSYGYT

V: TRBV6-5
J: TRBJ2-7
CDR3: ASSYSIGGSSYEQY

V: TRBV4-2
J: TRBJ1-6
CDR3: ASSQEYGTANSPLH

V: TRBV12-3/TRBV12-4
J: TRBJ2-7
CDR3: ASSGGGYEQY

V: TRBV5-8
J: TRBJ2-5
CDR3: ASSGLAGGGQY

V: TRBV28
J: TRBJ2-7
CDR3: ASSLPGNYEQY

V: TRBV7-8
J: TRBJ2-5
CDR3: ASSLYWGQQETQY

V: TRBV11-1
J: TRBJ1-2
CDR3: ASSPRDRGYYGYT

V: TRBV7-9
J: TRBJ1-2
CDR3: ASSLAGRGDGYT

V: TRBV5-1
J: TRBJ1-2
CDR3: ASSVDPGGGANYGYT

V: TRBV4-1
J: TRBJ1-1
CDR3: ATGNPGTRFTEAF

V: TRBV5-1
J: TRBJ2-7
CDR3: ASSTQGNTYEQY

V: TRBV12-3/TRBV12-4
J: TRBJ1-5
CDR3: ASMRGNYQPQH

V: TRBV14
J: TRBJ1-2
CDR3: ASSQRDLTNYGYT

V: TRBV6-6
J: TRBJ2-1
CDR3: ASSYGGPYNEQF

V: TRBV5-1
J: TRBJ2-2
CDR3: ASSLIRGDTGELF

V: TRBV6-5
J: TRBJ2-5
CDR3: ASSYSGVAGGRQY

V: TRBV5-1
J: TRBJ2-7
CDR3: ASSLDTPPVEQY

V: TRBV20-1
J: TRBJ2-7
CDR3: SASPGTASSYEQY

V: TRBV7-2
J: TRBJ1-2
CDR3: ASSLIRAGYT

V: TRBV28
J: TRBJ1-4
CDR3: ASSTALPQKSTNEKLF

V: TRBV5-4
J: TRBJ2-5
CDR3: ASSFRLLAGGETQY

V: TRBV7-2
J: TRBJ1-5
CDR3: ASSLGPDSSQPQH

V: TRBV9
J: TRBJ1-2
CDR3: ASSARDRAGANYGYT

V: TRBV27
J: TRBJ2-3
CDR3: ASSLTRVDTQY

V: TRBV29-1
J: TRBJ1-3
CDR3: SVERGPGNTIY

V: TRBV6-5
J: TRBJ1-1
CDR3: ASSYGGLNTEAF

V: TRBV5-3
J: TRBJ2-7
CDR3: ARSQEGTGPYEQY

V: TRBV5-6
J: TRBJ1-1
CDR3: ASSHDLTGGAF

V: TRBV7-2
J: TRBJ2-5
CDR3: ASSGRSGSGETQY

V: TRBV4-3
J: TRBJ1-2
CDR3: ASSQDGQGQGDGYT

V: TRBV7-6
J: TRBJ2-1
CDR3: ASSLDSGTSGGYNEQF

V: TRBV5-6
J: TRBJ1-5
CDR3: ASSLRGSNQPQH

V: TRBV19
J: TRBJ2-7
CDR3: ASSIIGQVAVDEQY

V: TRBV7-2
J: TRBJ2-1
CDR3: ASSSRTSGVSYNEQF

V: TRBV3-1/TRBV3-2
J: TRBJ2-2
CDR3: ASGAGTGKGTGELF

V: TRBV11-2
J: TRBJ2-7
CDR3: ASSSPTGTGNYEQY

V: TRBV27
J: TRBJ1-5
CDR3: ASSLWRGYQPQH

V: TRBV5-1
J: TRBJ1-1
CDR3: ASRKTGGSTEAF

V: TRBV28
J: TRBJ1-1
CDR3: ASRTLTEVTEAF

V: TRBV4-1
J: TRBJ1-1
CDR3: ASSPYQAMNTEAF

V: TRBV30
J: TRBJ2-7
CDR3: AWSQGIATEQY

V: TRBV24-1
J: TRBJ2-1
CDR3: ATSDYGSSYNEQF